This T cell receptor (beta chain) was retrieved from a study of blood T cell repertoires in COVID-19. Study context: Nucleic acid was either cDNA or gDNA, and it came from T cells, B-cell-depleted T cells, or PBMCs.

The repertoire was sequenced with immunoSEQ multiplex PCR; TCRdb's copy has only in-frame clones and lacks some. The sample contains 45,000 to 55,000 clones, 82% of which appear only once. The Seattle patients joined while their infection was active and were tracked longitudinally afterward. Per germline, CDR1 MNHEY and CDR2 SMNVEV (reference sequence). This CDR3 is built from 16 residues. V shed 1 base and J 7 bases; nucleotides not matched to a gene: 6. The chain links TRBV27 to TRBJ2-1; 11 bases are shared with TRBD2. The clonotype comes from an elderly man with COVID-19, enrolled during active disease. The sequenced material came from peripheral blood. As DNA, the CDR3 is TGTGCCAGCAGTTTATACGCTAGCGGGAGGAGGAATGAGCAGTTCTTC. This encodes CASSLYASGRRNEQFF.